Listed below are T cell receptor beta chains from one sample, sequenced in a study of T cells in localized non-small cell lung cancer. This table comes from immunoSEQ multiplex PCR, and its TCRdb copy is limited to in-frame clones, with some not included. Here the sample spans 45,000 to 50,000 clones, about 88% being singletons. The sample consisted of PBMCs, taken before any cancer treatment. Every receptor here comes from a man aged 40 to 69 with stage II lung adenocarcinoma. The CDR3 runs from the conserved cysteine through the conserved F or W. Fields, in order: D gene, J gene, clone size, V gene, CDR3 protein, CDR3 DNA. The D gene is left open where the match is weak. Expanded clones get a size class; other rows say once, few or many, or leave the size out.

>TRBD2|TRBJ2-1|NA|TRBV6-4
CASSLGTSGLNEQFF
TGTGCCAGCAGCCTAGGGACTAGCGGGCTCAATGAGCAGTTCTTC
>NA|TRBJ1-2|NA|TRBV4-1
CASSSGGVGYTF
TGCGCCAGCAGCAGTGGAGGGGTCGGCTACACCTTC
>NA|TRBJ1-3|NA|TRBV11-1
CASSSSGYSGNTIYF
TGTGCCAGCAGCTCATCAGGGTACTCTGGAAACACCATATATTTT
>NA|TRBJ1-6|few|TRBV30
CAWSIGNNSPLHF
TGTGCCTGGAGTATCGGAAATAATTCACCCCTCCACTTT
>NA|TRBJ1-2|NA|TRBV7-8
CASSLADQGNYGYTF
TGTGCCAGCAGCTTAGCGGACCAGGGTAACTATGGCTACACCTTC
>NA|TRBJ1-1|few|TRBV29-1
CSVEGREPEAFF
TGCAGCGTTGAAGGTAGGGAACCTGAAGCTTTCTTT
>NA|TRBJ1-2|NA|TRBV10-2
CASSERDSPRTF
TGCGCCAGCAGTGAACGGGACTCCCCTAGGACCTTC
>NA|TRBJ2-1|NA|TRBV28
CASSLRGVGNEQFF
TGTGCCAGCAGTTTAAGGGGGGTGGGTAATGAGCAGTTCTTC
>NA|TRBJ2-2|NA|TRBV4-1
CASSQGSRQSTGELFF
TGCGCCAGCAGCCAGGGGAGCAGACAGAGCACCGGGGAGCTGTTTTTT
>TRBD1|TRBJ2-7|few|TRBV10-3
CAISEGGTGLREQYF
TGTGCCATCAGTGAGGGAGGGACAGGGTTGCGCGAGCAGTACTTC
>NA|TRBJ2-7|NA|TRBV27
CASSLLPPLRDSGFHEQYF
TGTGCCAGCAGTTTATTGCCACCACTTCGGGACTCGGGGTTCCACGAGCAGTACTTC
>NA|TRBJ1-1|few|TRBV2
CAVQGSLEAFF
TGTGCCGTCCAGGGGAGCCTTGAAGCTTTCTTT
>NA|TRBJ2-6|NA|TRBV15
CATSAGDGANVLTF
TGTGCCACCAGCGCAGGGGATGGGGCCAACGTCCTGACTTTC
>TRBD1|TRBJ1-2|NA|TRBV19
CASSAGTVPYGYTF
TGTGCCAGTAGTGCCGGGACAGTCCCCTATGGCTACACCTTC
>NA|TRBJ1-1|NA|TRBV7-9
CASSLSEAFF
TGTGCCAGCAGCTTAAGTGAAGCTTTCTTT
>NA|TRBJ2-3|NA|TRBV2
CASGATGQPSGTQYF
TGTGCCAGCGGGGCTACGGGACAACCCTCTGGTACGCAGTATTTT
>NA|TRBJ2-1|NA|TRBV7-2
CASSLKAPGGVSSYNEQFF
TGTGCCAGCAGCTTAAAGGCCCCGGGCGGGGTGAGCTCCTACAATGAGCAGTTCTTC
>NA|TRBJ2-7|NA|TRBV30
CAWNPLSGRSYEQYF
TGTGCCTGGAATCCCCTCAGCGGGCGCTCCTACGAGCAGTACTTC
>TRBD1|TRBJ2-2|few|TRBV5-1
CASSPIGQGRAGELFF
TGCGCCAGCAGCCCAATCGGACAGGGGAGGGCCGGGGAGCTGTTTTTT
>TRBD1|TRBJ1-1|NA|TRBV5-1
CASRPIQGQGNTEAFF
TGCGCCAGCAGACCCATTCAGGGACAGGGTAACACTGAAGCTTTCTTT
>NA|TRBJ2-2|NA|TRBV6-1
CASSEALGGSRELFF
TGTGCCAGCAGTGAAGCGCTCGGGGGATCCAGGGAGCTGTTTTTT
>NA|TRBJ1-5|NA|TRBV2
CASSRGGNQPQHF
TGTGCCAGCAGTAGAGGGGGCAATCAGCCCCAGCATTTT
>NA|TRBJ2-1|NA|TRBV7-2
CASSLVRDGEQFF
TGTGCCAGCAGCTTAGTACGGGACGGGGAGCAGTTCTTC
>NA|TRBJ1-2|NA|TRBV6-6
CASSPGGRAYGYTF
TGTGCCAGCAGTCCCGGTGGTCGGGCCTATGGCTACACCTTC
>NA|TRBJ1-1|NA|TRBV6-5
CASMGDTEAFF
TGTGCCAGCATGGGGGACACTGAAGCTTTCTTT
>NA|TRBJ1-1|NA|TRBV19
CASSTGLGTPEAFF
TGTGCCAGTTCCACGGGACTTGGGACGCCTGAAGCTTTCTTT
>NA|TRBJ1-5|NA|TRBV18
CASSRNREDNQPQHF
TGTGCCAGCTCACGTAACAGGGAGGATAATCAGCCCCAGCATTTT
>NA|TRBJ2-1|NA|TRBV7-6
CASSLGQVYNEQFF
TGTGCCAGCAGCTTAGGACAGGTCTACAATGAGCAGTTCTTC
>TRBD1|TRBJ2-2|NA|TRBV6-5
CVSSYSGGNTGELFF
TGTGTCAGCAGTTACTCAGGGGGGAACACCGGGGAGCTGTTTTTT
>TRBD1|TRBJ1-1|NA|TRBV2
CASRAGTGGSNTEAFF
TGTGCCAGCAGAGCCGGGACAGGGGGATCGAACACTGAAGCTTTCTTT
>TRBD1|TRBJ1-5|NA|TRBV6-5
CASSSWTGSQPQHF
TGTGCCAGCAGTTCTTGGACAGGGAGTCAGCCCCAGCATTTT